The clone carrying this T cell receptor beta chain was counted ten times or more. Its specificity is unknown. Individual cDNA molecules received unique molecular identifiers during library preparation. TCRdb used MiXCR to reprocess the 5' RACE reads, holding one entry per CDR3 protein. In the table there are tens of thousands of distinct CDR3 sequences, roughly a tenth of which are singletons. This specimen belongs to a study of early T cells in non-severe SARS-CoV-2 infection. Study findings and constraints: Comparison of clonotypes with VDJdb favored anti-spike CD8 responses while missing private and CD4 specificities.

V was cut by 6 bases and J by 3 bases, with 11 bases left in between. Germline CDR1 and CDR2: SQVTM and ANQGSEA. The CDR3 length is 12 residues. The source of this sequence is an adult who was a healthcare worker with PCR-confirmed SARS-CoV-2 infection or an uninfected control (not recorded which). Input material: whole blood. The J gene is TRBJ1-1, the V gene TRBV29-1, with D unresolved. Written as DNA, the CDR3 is TGCAGCGTGCTCGTCTGGGACACTGAAGCTTTCTTT. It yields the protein CSVLVWDTEAFF. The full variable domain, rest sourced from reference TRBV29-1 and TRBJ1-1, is SAVISQKPSRDICQRGTSLTIQCQVDSQVTMMFWYRQQPGQSLTLIATANQGSEATYESGFVIDKFPISRPNLTFSTLTVSNMSPEDSSIYLCSVLVWDTEAFFGQGTRLTVV.